Below, one TCR beta chain is given with its context. Seattle patients were enrolled while actively infected and followed longitudinally. This CDR3 is 17 amino acids long. The data belong to a study of blood T cell repertoires in COVID-19. TCRdb keeps only in-frame clones here, not all; method: immunoSEQ multiplex PCR. The sample contains under 110,000 clones, about 79% of which appear only once. The TCR sequence derives from an elderly man with COVID-19, enrolled during active disease. The chain joins TRBV21-1 to TRBJ2-2; the tabulated D call, TRBD2, remains unverified against the DNA. TRBV21-1 has pseudogene status. The sample consisted of peripheral blood. The CDR3 loop reads CASSKTADPSNTGELFF. The CDR3 DNA is TGTGCCAGCAGCAAAACTGCCGATCCATCGAACACCGGGGAGCTGTTTTTT.